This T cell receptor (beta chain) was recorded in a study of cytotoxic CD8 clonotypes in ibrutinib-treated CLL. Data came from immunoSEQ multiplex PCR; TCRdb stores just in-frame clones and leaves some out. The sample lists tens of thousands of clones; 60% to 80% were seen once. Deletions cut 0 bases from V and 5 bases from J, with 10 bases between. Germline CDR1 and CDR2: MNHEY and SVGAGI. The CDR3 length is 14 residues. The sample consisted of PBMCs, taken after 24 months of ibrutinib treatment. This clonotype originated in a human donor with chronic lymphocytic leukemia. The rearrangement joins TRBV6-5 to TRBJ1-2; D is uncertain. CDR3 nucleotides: TGTGCCAGCAGTTACTCGGAGGCGGTTTATGGCTACACCTTC. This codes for CASSYSEAVYGYTF.